The TCR beta chain under discussion was sequenced for a study of OX40 agonist ivuxolimab in advanced cancers. TCRdb's copy holds only in-frame clones and misses some; the assay was immunoSEQ multiplex PCR. This sample carries over 75,000 clones, around 88% of them seen once, and the ten largest clones take approximately 1.5%. V gave up 4 bases and J gave up 6 bases, with 16 bases separating them. This CDR3 has 15 amino acids. Germline assignment: CDR1 SNHLY and CDR2 FYNNEI. The sequence derives from an adult with an advanced solid tumor such as melanoma, head and neck, liver or kidney cancer. Sequences were derived from CD4+ or CD8+ T cells sorted from blood, sampled in a trial of the OX40 agonist ivuxolimab. The gene calls are TRBV2 and TRBJ2-1; a possible D gene is TRBD1 (6 bases). CDR3 sequence reads: CASSAHRAGGNEQFF. The CDR3 DNA is TGTGCCAGCAGTGCTCACAGGGCTGGGGGCAATGAGCAGTTCTTC. Using reference TRBV2 and TRBJ2-1 for the parts outside the CDR3, the full variable domain is EPEVTQTPSHQVTQMGQEVILRCVPISNHLYFYWYRQILGQKVEFLVSFYNNEISEKSEIFDDQFSVERPDGSNFTLKIRSTKLEDSAMYFCASSAHRAGGNEQFFGPGTRLTVL.